A single sample gave rise to the 19 T cell receptor beta chains below, sequenced in a study of blood T cell repertoires in COVID-19 (TCRdb year 2020). The library was made by the immunoSEQ multiplex PCR assay. In its TCRdb copy, this immuneACCESS table keeps in-frame sequences only and misses some clones. Where compared with another copy, unresolved V genes explain less than half of these, and the others have no known cause. The sample contains just under 150,000 clones, 84% of them found a single time. The ten top clones hold 4.8% of the sample. Sequences were obtained from peripheral blood. The receptors shown here come from a human donor in a cohort sampled during active COVID-19.

The chain combines TRBV5-6 with TRBJ2-2; TRBD1 agrees at 7 bases. Germline loops: CDR1 SGHDT, CDR2 YYEEEE. V shed 4 bases, J shed 1 base, and the junction held 7 bases outside the gene matches. This CDR3 region has 16 residues. The CDR3 here is CASSPQGVGNTGELFF. The CDR3 bases are TGTGCCAGCAGCCCCCAGGGGGTGGGGAACACCGGGGAGCTGTTTTTT.

The chain employs TRBV14 and TRBJ1-5, with D perhaps matching TRBD1 (6 bases). The CDR3 loop spans 15 amino acids. From germline, CDR1 is SGHDN and CDR2 FVKESK. V lost 1 base and J 7 bases, leaving 14 bases between the germline ends. This CDR3 is CASSQGGGGLQPQHF. CDR3 sequence (DNA): TGTGCCAGCAGCCAAGGGGGAGGGGGACTCCAGCCCCAGCATTTT.

The chain carries TRBV5-5 and TRBJ2-1; 14 bases match TRBD2. V trimming: 0 bases; J trimming: 7 bases; junction bases outside the gene matches: 6. The CDR3 loop spans 17 amino acids. Germline CDR1 reads SGHKS; CDR2 reads YYEKEE (reference sequence). CDR3 region: CASSLGTGTSGSNEQFF. Here the CDR3 DNA reads TGTGCCAGCAGCTTGGGGACTGGGACTAGCGGGAGTAATGAGCAGTTCTTC.

The genes are TRBV29-1 and TRBJ2-1; TRBD2 aligns across 9 bases. Germline CDR1 reads SQVTM; CDR2 reads ANQGSEA. The CDR3 consists of 18 residues. The junction had 13 bases not matched to a gene; V was cut back by 0 bases and J by 4 bases. DNA for the CDR3: TGCAGCGTTGAAGATCAGGGCGTCGCGGGGGGGTCTTACAATGAGCAGTTCTTC. This gives the protein CSVEDQGVAGGSYNEQFF.

V usage is TRBV7-9 and J usage is TRBJ1-1, with unresolved D. The CDR3 consists of 14 residues. Germline V gene sequence: CDR1 SEHNR, CDR2 FQNEAQ (reference sequence). Trimming took 3 bases from V and 5 from J, leaving 13 bases between them. CDR3 sequence (DNA): TGTGCCAGCAGCTTCCAAGCCCCGGGGACTGAAGCTTTCTTT. Translation: CASSFQAPGTEAFF.

V usage is TRBV15 and J usage is TRBJ2-5; possible D gene TRBD2, 6 bases. The CDR3 totals 16 residues. The V end was cut by 0 bases, the J end by 4 bases, with 15 bases between. Germline values: CDR1 LNHNV, CDR2 YYDKDF (reference sequence). The CDR3 DNA reads TGTGCCACCAGCAGAGATATACCGGGGGATGGAGAGACCCAGTACTTC. It is translated as CATSRDIPGDGETQYF.

The CDR3 region is CASSSRPTGTDTGELFF. The CDR3 nucleotides read TGCGCCAGCAGCTCGAGACCGACCGGGACAGACACCGGGGAGCTGTTTTTT. The gene calls are TRBV5-1 and TRBJ2-2, with 7 bases lining up with TRBD1. Germline CDR1 is SGHRS and CDR2 is YFSETQ. The CDR3 has 17 residues. With V trimmed by 3 bases and J by 3 bases, 11 bases remained unmatched.

The chain is built from TRBV5-6 and TRBJ2-5; unclear D gene. The CDR3 length is 13 residues. Trimming took 0 bases from V and 2 from J, leaving 5 bases between them. The germline CDR1 and CDR2 sequences are SGHDT and YYEEEE. CDR3 sequence: CASSLGGQETQYF. CDR3 coding DNA: TGTGCCAGCAGCTTGGGCGGACAAGAGACCCAGTACTTC.

V gene TRBV5-4 combines with J gene TRBJ1-4, with TRBD1 matching 7 bases. The J segment lost 6 bases and the V segment lost 4 bases, leaving 9 bases of the junction unmatched. CDR3 length: 15 residues. Germline loops: CDR1 SGHNT, CDR2 YYREEE (reference sequence). CDR3 amino acids: CASSRPQGGDEKLFF. In DNA, the CDR3 is TGTGCCAGCAGCCGGCCCCAGGGGGGCGATGAAAAACTGTTTTTT.

This chain connects TRBV2 to TRBJ2-3; possibly TRBD1 for D (5 bases). Germline lookup yields CDR1 SNHLY and CDR2 FYNNEI. The length of the CDR3 is 17 residues. The V and J ends lost 0 bases and 0 bases respectively, with 13 bases between them. The CDR3 loop is CASSEALRQTSTDTQYF. CDR3 nucleotides: TGTGCCAGCAGTGAAGCGCTTAGACAGACCAGCACAGATACGCAGTATTTT.

The chain has TRBV9 and TRBJ1-2; 7 bases align to TRBD1. There are 15 residues in the CDR3. Germline values: CDR1 SGDLS, CDR2 YYNGEE. After removal of 0 bases from V and 4 bases from J, the junction contained 6 bases not matched to a gene. The CDR3 loop is CASSVGGGQGYGYTF. The CDR3 coding sequence is TGTGCCAGCAGCGTAGGAGGGGGCCAGGGCTATGGCTACACCTTC.

The rearrangement links TRBV5-6 to TRBJ1-1, with D possibly matching TRBD1 (6 bases). Trimming shortened V by 3 bases and J by 4 bases, and 16 bases separated the two germline ends. CDR3 length equals 15 residues. Germline V CDR1 and CDR2: SGHDT, YYEEEE. In DNA, the CDR3 is TGTGCCAGCAGCTCTCCGGGACAAAAAACCACTGAAGCTTTCTTT. It is translated as CASSSPGQKTTEAFF.

The chain has TRBV3-1 (or the pseudogene TRBV3-2) and TRBJ2-5; perhaps TRBD2 as D (5 bases). The CDR3 totals 14 residues. Germline lookup yields CDR1 LGHDT and CDR2 YNNKEL (reference sequence). V lost 1 base and J 5 bases, leaving 11 bases between the germline ends. This CDR3 reads CASSQGASRETQYF. The CDR3 nucleotides read TGTGCCAGCAGCCAAGGGGCTAGCCGTGAGACCCAGTACTTC.

This chain connects TRBV11-1 to TRBJ2-5; a possible D gene is TRBD2 (7 bases). Trimming removed 4 bases at V and 4 bases at J, with 19 bases between. The CDR3 totals 16 residues. CDR1 and CDR2 (germline): SGHAT, FQDESV (reference sequence). The CDR3 protein is CASSSTVRGAGETQYF. The CDR3 DNA reads TGTGCCAGCAGCTCCACAGTCCGGGGGGCGGGAGAGACCCAGTACTTC.

The V and J genes are TRBV24-1 and TRBJ2-2; TRBD1 is a possible D gene (5 bases). Germline CDR1 reads KGHDR; CDR2 reads SFDVKD. The CDR3 loop spans 18 amino acids. V lost 1 base and J 3 bases, leaving 17 bases between the germline ends. CDR3 sequence reads: CATSDLPQKTAHTGELFF. The CDR3 DNA sequence: TGTGCCACCAGTGATTTACCCCAGAAGACAGCGCACACCGGGGAGCTGTTTTTT.

The CDR3 loop is CASRNREGQPQHF. The CDR3 nucleotides are TGTGCCAGCAGAAACAGGGAAGGTCAGCCCCAGCATTTT. This chain links TRBV2 with TRBJ1-5; possibly TRBD1 for D (6 bases). In germline, CDR1 is SNHLY, CDR2 FYNNEI. The CDR3 is 13 residues long. Between the trimmed V and J ends, which lost 6 bases and 6 bases, there was a span of 12 bases.

The rearrangement joins TRBV6-1 to TRBJ2-3; possible D gene TRBD2, 7 bases. CDR1 MNHNS and CDR2 SASEGT come from the germline V gene. Trimming removed 1 base from V and 1 base from J, with 12 bases in between. The CDR3 has 16 residues. The CDR3 nucleotides are TGTGCCAGCAGTGAAGTGGGGGGGGCGGGCACAGATACGCAGTATTTT. It yields the protein CASSEVGGAGTDTQYF.

The rearrangement uses TRBV6-5 and TRBJ1-2; 11 bases map to TRBD1. From germline, CDR1 is MNHEY and CDR2 SVGAGI. V lost 5 bases to trimming and J lost 6 bases; unmatched junction nucleotides: 5. CDR3 size: 14 residues. The DNA of the CDR3 is TGTGCCAGCAGTCTCGGACAGGGGGCGGATGGCTACACCTTC. It yields the protein CASSLGQGADGYTF.

The CDR3 loop is CASSFQGAQVEQYF. DNA for the CDR3: TGTGCCAGTAGTTTCCAGGGGGCGCAGGTCGAGCAGTACTTC. The rearrangement uses TRBV19 and TRBJ2-7; 8 nucleotides match TRBD1. CDR1 and CDR2 (germline): LNHDA, SQIVND (reference sequence). Trimming at V came to 5 bases and at J to 6 bases, leaving 9 bases not matched to a gene. There are 14 residues in the CDR3. The full variable domain, completed using reference TRBV19 and TRBJ2-7, is DGGITQSPKYLFRKEGQNVTLSCEQNLNHDAMYWYRQDPGQGLRLIYYSQIVNDFQKGDIAEGYSVSREKKESFPLTVTSAQKNPTAFYLCASSFQGAQVEQYFGPGTRLTVT.